The 19 T cell receptor beta chains below were found in one sample sequenced in a study of vaccination and CD4 T cells after COVID-19 (dated by TCRdb to the early 2020s). Receptors were amplified or captured by PCR. The reads were generated on an Illumina iSeq 100. TCR sequencing of DNA from cultured CD4+ T cells used the Oncomine TCR Beta short-read assay at the Johns Hopkins FTIC core. Using fastp at Q25 and MiXCR, TCRdb reprocessed the public reads and kept productive beta chains. Rows are combined by CDR3 protein, so each entry shows the most common genes and DNA. For this sample the table gives about 16,000 distinct CDR3 sequences, of which about 56% were detected only once. Of the sample, 6.5% to 8.5% is held by the ten largest clones. These receptors have no identified antigens. The treatment or condition label, as the study defines it: roughly 10-day PBMC culture with coronavirus spike peptide pools or control peptides (ViraFEST assay).

The source material was CD4+ T cells from blood, cultured in vitro. Every receptor here comes from a human donor who had recovered from COVID-19.

The gene calls are TRBV6-1 and TRBJ2-2; D remains unclear. From germline, CDR1 is MNHNS and CDR2 SASEGT. V was shortened by 8 bases and J by 6 bases, with 10 bases between the two germline ends. The CDR3 loop spans 12 amino acids. The CDR3 is CASQRVPGELFF. The DNA of the CDR3 is TGTGCCAGCCAAAGGGTGCCCGGGGAGCTGTTTTTT.

This clonotype was seen a handful of times. The chain is built from TRBV6-1 and TRBJ1-5; weak D call: TRBD1 (5 bases). Trimming took off 2 bases at V and 6 bases at J, with 8 bases between the two ends. CDR3 length: 13 amino acids. The V gene's germline CDR1 is MNHNS and CDR2 SASEGT. The CDR3 nucleotides read TGTGCCAGCAGTGAACTGGGGGGTCAGCCCCAGCATTTT. It yields the protein CASSELGGQPQHF.

This chain links TRBV2 with TRBJ1-3; no definite D call. Germline V gives CDR1 SNHLY, CDR2 FYNNEI. CDR3 length: 16 amino acids. V lost 2 bases, J lost 0 bases, and 11 bases lay in between. As DNA, the CDR3 is TGTGCCAGCAGTGAAAACGGAATAAGCTCTGGAAACACCATATATTTT. Protein product: CASSENGISSGNTIYF.

This clonotype was picked up one time. The rearrangement joins TRBV19 to TRBJ1-5; 7 bases fit TRBD1. The V gene end was trimmed by 3 bases and the J gene end by 6 bases; junction bases not matched to a gene: 5. Germline values: CDR1 LNHDA, CDR2 SQIVND (reference sequence). The CDR3 sequence is 14 residues long. The CDR3 protein is CASSIRRGRQPQHF. For the CDR3, the DNA is TGTGCCAGTAGTATTAGGAGGGGGCGTCAGCCCCAGCATTTT.

The chain links TRBV19 to TRBJ1-1; a weak D match, TRBD1 (6 bases). V was trimmed by 4 bases and J by 5 bases, leaving 11 bases between them. In germline, CDR1 is LNHDA, CDR2 SQIVND (reference sequence). The CDR3 spans 13 residues. CDR3 DNA: TGTGCCAGTAGTAACAGGGTCTGGACTGAAGCTTTCTTT. This codes for CASSNRVWTEAFF.

The chain recombines TRBV2 with TRBJ2-3, with D unclear. The germline V and J ends were trimmed by 4 bases and 0 bases, with 5 bases remaining between them. The germline V gene encodes CDR1 SNHLY and CDR2 FYNNEI. This CDR3 comprises 13 residues. The CDR3 spells CASSADSTDTQYF. CDR3 DNA sequence: TGTGCCAGCAGTGCGGATAGCACAGATACGCAGTATTTT.

CDR3 bases: TGTGCCAGCAGCTTATCGGGGTATATCGCGGGCAAGGGATACACTGAAGCTTTCTTT. Its translation is CASSLSGYIAGKGYTEAFF. The rearrangement links TRBV7-9 to TRBJ1-1, with D unresolved. The germline CDR1 and CDR2 sequences are SEHNR and FQNEAQ (reference sequence). There are 19 residues in the CDR3. V gave up 2 bases and J gave up 3 bases, with 25 bases separating them.

The chain recombines TRBV15 with TRBJ2-1, with 14 bases identical to TRBD2. J lost 6 bases, V lost 8 bases, and 3 bases had no gene match. The CDR3 has 14 amino acids. The germline V gene encodes CDR1 LNHNV and CDR2 YYDKDF (reference sequence). The CDR3: CATRLAGGPNEQFF. In DNA form, the CDR3 reads TGTGCCACCCGACTAGCGGGAGGGCCCAATGAGCAGTTCTTC. Complete variable domain (other parts from reference TRBV15 and TRBJ2-1): DAMVIQNPRYQVTQFGKPVTLSCSQTLNHNVMYWYQQKSSQAPKLLFHYYDKDFNNEADTPDNFQSRRPNTSFCFLDIRSPGLGDTAMYLCATRLAGGPNEQFFGPGTRLTVL.

This clonotype was counted a few times. V usage is TRBV6-5 and J usage is TRBJ1-2; 7 bases agree with TRBD1. The CDR3 sequence is 14 residues long. Germline V gene sequence: CDR1 MNHEY, CDR2 SVGAGI. V was pared by 6 bases and J by 4 bases, with 8 bases of the junction left unmatched. The CDR3 is CASSYGGQPYGYTF. Written as DNA, the CDR3 is TGTGCCAGCAGCTACGGGGGACAGCCCTATGGCTACACCTTC.

The rearrangement joins TRBV7-2 to TRBJ2-7; D is unclear. The CDR3 has 15 residues. V was clipped by 5 bases and J by 0 bases, with 14 bases between them. Germline V CDR1 and CDR2: SGHTA, FQGNSA. The CDR3 spells CASSPRLPISYEQYF. The CDR3, as DNA: TGTGCCAGCAGCCCCAGGCTACCAATCTCCTACGAGCAGTACTTC.

By share, this clonotype counts as large. The chain recombines TRBV27 with TRBJ1-1; perhaps TRBD1 as D (6 bases). The germline CDR1 and CDR2 sequences are MNHEY and SMNVEV (reference sequence). V lost 2 bases, J lost 10 bases, and 14 bases lay in between. This CDR3 has 13 residues. CDR3 sequence (DNA): TGTGCCAGCAGTTTAACAGGGCTACGGACAGCTTTCTTT. It specifies CASSLTGLRTAFF.

This clonotype was counted between two and nine times. CDR3 amino acids: CASSRRTGLPRVALHF. For the CDR3, the DNA is TGTGCCAGCAGTCGCCGGACAGGCCTACCTAGAGTGGCCCTCCACTTT. The chain is built from TRBV2 and TRBJ1-6; 7 nucleotides match TRBD1. The J segment lost 14 bases and the V segment lost 5 bases, leaving 18 bases of the junction unmatched. This CDR3 is 16 amino acids long. The germline V gene has CDR1 SNHLY and CDR2 FYNNEI.

The chain uses TRBV20-1 and TRBJ2-1, with 13 nucleotides matching TRBD2. The J call could be wrong; TRBJ2-7 is a better fit for the DNA end. Looked up from germline, CDR1 is DFQATT and CDR2 is SNEGSKA (reference sequence). There are 15 residues in the CDR3. DNA for the CDR3: TGCAGTGCAACACTAGCGGGAGGGCCGTCATACGAGCAGTACTTC. This encodes CSATLAGGPSYEQYF.

This chain uses TRBV2 with TRBJ2-3; the D is unclear. The V end lost 4 bases, the J end lost 1 base, and 9 bases lay between the germline ends. Per germline, CDR1 SNHLY and CDR2 FYNNEI. The CDR3 runs to 14 residues. CDR3 protein: CASSGRRGTDTQYF. In DNA form, the CDR3 reads TGTGCCAGCAGTGGTAGGCGTGGCACAGATACGCAGTATTTT.

The chain is built from TRBV6-1 and TRBJ1-3; unclear D gene. This CDR3 contains 12 residues. Germline CDR1 reads MNHNS; CDR2 reads SASEGT. The V and J ends lost 4 bases and 4 bases respectively, with 5 bases between them. DNA of the CDR3: TGTGCCAGCAGTGGAGGGGGAAACACCATATATTTT. Its translation: CASSGGGNTIYF.

This clonotype was observed a handful of times. This chain joins TRBV29-1 and TRBJ1-2; D is undetermined. In germline, CDR1 is SQVTM, CDR2 ANQGSEA. V dropped 7 bases and J dropped 7 bases, with 19 bases sitting between them. The CDR3 totals 13 residues. CDR3 coding DNA: TGCAGCGCACAAGAATACATCGGTGGTGGCTACACCTTC. This sequence encodes CSAQEYIGGGYTF.

The chain carries TRBV7-8 and TRBJ2-3, with D possibly TRBD1 on 6 matching bases. From germline, CDR1 is SGHVS and CDR2 FQNEAQ. CDR3 length: 15 amino acids. The V and J ends lost 1 base and 3 bases respectively, with 11 bases between them. CDR3 residues: CASSLGQGLTDTQYF. Written as DNA, the CDR3 is TGTGCCAGCAGCTTAGGGCAGGGGTTAACAGATACGCAGTATTTT.

This clonotype was counted only a few times. This chain joins TRBV20-1 and TRBJ1-6; 7 nucleotides match TRBD1. The CDR3 has 15 residues. Germline CDR1 and CDR2: DFQATT and SNEGSKA (reference sequence). After removal of 2 bases from V and 9 bases from J, the junction contained 10 bases not matched to a gene. In DNA form, the CDR3 reads TGCAGTGCTAGACGGATGACAGGGCCGTCTTCACCCCTCCACTTT. This sequence encodes CSARRMTGPSSPLHF.

The rearrangement uses TRBV4-1 and TRBJ1-6; D gene unclear. V was trimmed by 0 bases and J by 8 bases, leaving 14 bases between them. The germline V gene encodes CDR1 MGHRA and CDR2 YSYEKL. The CDR3 is made up of 16 amino acids. The CDR3 reads CASSQDLADSYSPLHF. The CDR3 DNA sequence: TGCGCCAGCAGCCAAGATCTGGCAGATTCTTATTCACCCCTCCACTTT.